One and the same sample provided the 20 T cell receptor beta chains below, sequenced in a study of CD8 T cells in ankylosing spondylitis. TCRdb processed the 5' RACE reads anew with MiXCR; each CDR3 protein has one entry. The sample has 200,000 or so distinct CDR3 sequences; roughly 20% are singletons. The sample was blood, either unsorted or a sorted T cell fraction (not recorded which). Every receptor here comes from a male donor aged 5-30 years with ankylosing spondylitis or in good health (not recorded which).

There are many counts of this clonotype. The chain couples TRBV18 to TRBJ1-1; no definite D call. Trimming removed 6 bases at V and 7 bases at J, with 18 bases between. The CDR3 is made up of 14 amino acids. Germline CDR1 and CDR2: KGHSH and LQKENI. The CDR3 sequence is CASSPTMSLVEAFF. In nucleotides, the CDR3 is TGTGCCAGCTCCCCTACTATGTCGTTGGTTGAAGCTTTCTTT.

This clonotype has a count of ten or more. V usage is TRBV6-1 and J usage is TRBJ2-2; D remains unclear. V was pared by 9 bases and J by 4 bases, with 3 bases between. CDR3 size: 10 residues. CDR1 and CDR2 (germline): MNHNS, SASEGT. CDR3 bases: TGTGCCAGAGGCACCGGGGAGCTGTTTTTT. Translation gives CARGTGELFF.

Turning to this clonotype: A much larger clone lies a single base off, so this may be a read error. The V and J genes are TRBV6-1 and TRBJ2-3; the D is unclear. Germline loops: CDR1 MNHNS, CDR2 SASEGT. The CDR3 covers 10 residues. The CDR3 DNA is TGTGCCAGCAAGGTGAATACGCTGTATTTT. This encodes CASKVNTLYF.

Here the CDR3 DNA reads TGTGCCAGCAGCTTAGCGCCGGGGGTGAGGGAGCAGTACTTC. As protein: CASSLAPGVREQYF. This chain links TRBV7-2 with TRBJ2-7; weak D call: TRBD2 (6 bases). This CDR3 contains 14 residues. V lost 0 bases and J 7 bases, leaving 13 bases between the germline ends. Germline lookup yields CDR1 SGHTA and CDR2 FQGNSA. The complete variable domain, with remaining parts taken from reference TRBV7-2 and TRBJ2-7, reads GAGVSQSPSNKVTEKGKDVELRCDPISGHTALYWYRQSLGQGLEFLIYFQGNSAPDKSGLPSDRFSAERTGGSVSTLTIQRTQQEDSAVYLCASSLAPGVREQYFGPGTRLTVT.

This clonotype was picked up many times. V is TRBV10-3 and J is TRBJ1-3; perhaps TRBD1 as D (5 bases). The CDR3 sequence is 16 residues long. Looked up from germline, CDR1 is ENHRY and CDR2 is SYGVKD. V was cut by 4 bases and J by 4 bases, with 17 bases left in between. CDR3 DNA sequence: TGTGCCATCAGTGCCCAGGGTTCTTTGGTCGGAAACACCATATATTTT. It is translated as CAISAQGSLVGNTIYF.

In this sample, this clonotype turned up many times. The V and J genes are TRBV12-3 or TRBV12-4 and TRBJ2-3; D is perhaps TRBD2 (6 bases). Trimming stripped 5 bases from V and 5 bases from J, with 23 bases between. CDR3 length equals 17 residues. In DNA, the CDR3 is TGTGCCAGCAGTACATCAGGCAGACGGGAGAAGGGAGATACGCAGTATTTT. As protein: CASSTSGRREKGDTQYF.

At least ten counts were recorded for this clonotype. The V and J genes are TRBV14 and TRBJ2-1, with D perhaps TRBD1 (5 bases). Germline-derived CDR1 and CDR2 are SGHDN and FVKESK. V lost 0 bases and J lost 8, with 14 bases in between. This CDR3 has 15 amino acids. The CDR3 spells CASSQDGARVHEQFF. CDR3 coding DNA: TGTGCCAGCAGCCAAGATGGGGCCAGGGTCCATGAGCAGTTCTTC. Drawing the rest from reference TRBV14 and TRBJ2-1, the complete variable domain is EAGVTQFPSHSVIEKGQTVTLRCDPISGHDNLYWYRRVMGKEIKFLLHFVKESKQDESGMPNNRFLAERTGGTYSTLKVQPAELEDSGVYFCASSQDGARVHEQFFGPGTRLTVL.

The CDR3 nucleotides are TGTGCCATCAGCTCGGGACTAGCGGGAGCGTCACAAGAGACCCAGTACTTC. Protein: CAISSGLAGASQETQYF. This chain uses TRBV10-3 with TRBJ2-5; the match to TRBD2 covers 14 bases. CDR3 length equals 17 residues. With V trimmed by 6 bases and J by 2 bases, 8 bases remained unmatched. The V gene's germline CDR1 is ENHRY and CDR2 SYGVKD.

This clonotype was seen at least ten times. The V gene is TRBV20-1, the J gene TRBJ2-7; D is uncertain. Germline CDR1 and CDR2: DFQATT and SNEGSKA (reference sequence). CDR3 size: 13 residues. V lost 4 bases and J 2 bases, leaving 12 bases between the germline ends. Here the CDR3 DNA reads TGCAGTGCTACCACAGCAAACACCTACGAGCAGTACTTC. The encoded protein is CSATTANTYEQYF.

This clonotype was counted many times. The J gene is TRBJ2-2, the V gene TRBV2; possible D gene TRBD1, 5 bases. This CDR3 spans 14 amino acids. Trimming left V 7 bases short and J 0 bases short, with 9 bases between. The germline V gene has CDR1 SNHLY and CDR2 FYNNEI. Here the CDR3 reads CASNRQTNTGELFF. The DNA for the CDR3 is TGTGCCAGCAATAGACAGACGAACACCGGGGAGCTGTTTTTT.

This clonotype was recorded many times. The chain uses TRBV25-1 and TRBJ2-5, with TRBD2 matching 13 bases. J lost 1 base, V lost 0 bases, and 5 bases had no gene match. This CDR3 is 18 amino acids long. CDR1 is MGHDK and CDR2 is SYGVNS in the germline V gene. For the CDR3, the DNA is TGTGCCAGCAGTGAATATTTAGGACTAGCGGGAGCCCAAGAGACCCAGTACTTC. As protein: CASSEYLGLAGAQETQYF.

A few counts support this clonotype. The chain employs TRBV29-1 and TRBJ2-4, with 14 bases lining up with TRBD2. V lost 3 bases to trimming and J lost 9 bases; unmatched junction nucleotides: 4. CDR1 and CDR2 from the germline V gene are SQVTM and ANQGSEA. This CDR3 region has 14 residues. CDR3 sequence (DNA): TGCAGCGTTGAGGGACTAGCGGGAGCTCGCATTCAGTACTTC. Its protein product is CSVEGLAGARIQYF.

The sample holds many counts of this clonotype. J is TRBJ1-4 and V is TRBV4-3; D remains ambiguous. This CDR3 contains 16 residues. Germline values: CDR1 LGHNA, CDR2 YSLEER. Trimming left V 0 bases short and J 7 bases short, with 15 bases between. CDR3 sequence: CASSQDLSSKGEKLFF. The DNA of the CDR3 is TGCGCCAGCAGCCAAGATTTAAGTTCTAAGGGTGAAAAACTGTTTTTT.

This clonotype appeared a few times. The genes are TRBV11-3 and TRBJ2-6; D is tentatively TRBD1 or TRBD2 (5 bases each). V shed 5 bases and J shed 0 bases, with 11 bases lying between them. The length of the CDR3 is 16 residues. In germline, CDR1 is SGHNT, CDR2 YENEEA. The CDR3 is CASSQGRGSGANVLTF. CDR3 sequence (DNA): TGTGCCAGCAGCCAGGGCCGGGGCTCTGGGGCCAACGTCCTGACTTTC.

This chain joins TRBV20-1 and TRBJ2-1, with 7 bases lining up with TRBD2. There are 12 residues in the CDR3. Trimming removed 7 bases from V and 6 bases from J; junction bases left unmatched: 6. Germline CDR1 DFQATT, CDR2 SNEGSKA (reference sequence). The CDR3 coding sequence is TGCAGTGTTGAGACGGGAGGCAATGAGCAGTTCTTC. Translated: CSVETGGNEQFF.

This clonotype occurred many times. V gene TRBV11-2 combines with J gene TRBJ2-5; 14 positions match TRBD2. V lost 6 bases to trimming and J lost 5 bases; unmatched junction nucleotides: 5. The CDR3 consists of 15 residues. Per germline, CDR1 SGHAT and CDR2 FQNNGV. The DNA for the CDR3 is TGTGCCAGCAGAGGACTAGCGGGAGGAGGGGAGACCCAGTACTTC. It yields the protein CASRGLAGGGETQYF.

This clonotype was counted many times. This chain connects TRBV6-5 to TRBJ1-3, with TRBD1 matching 8 bases. CDR1 and CDR2 (germline): MNHEY, SVGAGI. This CDR3 has 14 residues. V lost 5 bases to trimming and J lost 6 bases; unmatched junction nucleotides: 6. The CDR3 region has the DNA TGTGCCAGCAGTCCGACAGGGGCTGAAAACACCATATATTTT. Protein sequence: CASSPTGAENTIYF.

CDR3 protein: CSTGQDYEQYF. The CDR3 nucleotides are TGCAGTACGGGACAGGATTACGAGCAGTACTTC. J is TRBJ2-7 and V is TRBV20-1; 8 bases agree with TRBD1. Per germline, CDR1 DFQATT and CDR2 SNEGSKA (reference sequence). CDR3 length: 11 amino acids. Unmatched junction bases numbered 4, after V lost 8 bases and J lost 4 bases.

The chain combines TRBV6-6 with TRBJ2-3; TRBD2 matches 7 bases. The CDR3 runs 16 residues. V dropped 5 bases and J dropped 3; count of bases not matched to a gene: 11. The germline V gene has CDR1 MNHNY and CDR2 SVGAGI (reference sequence). The CDR3 nucleotides read TGTGCCAGCAGTCCGTTCGGCGGGAGTCGGACAGATACGCAGTATTTT. Residues: CASSPFGGSRTDTQYF.

This clonotype occurred many times. The chain employs TRBV12-3 or TRBV12-4 and TRBJ1-2; D is ambiguous. The CDR3 sequence is 14 residues long. V was shortened by 2 bases and J by 8 bases, with 15 bases between the two germline ends. Here the CDR3 reads CASSLSSGVRGYTF. The CDR3 bases are TGTGCCAGCAGTTTAAGTAGTGGAGTTCGCGGCTACACCTTC.